This entry lists 15 T cell receptor beta chains sequenced from one sample in a study of OX40 agonist ivuxolimab in advanced cancers. TCRdb's table, derived via immunoSEQ multiplex PCR, lists solely in-frame clones and lacks some. The table includes about 100,000 clones, approximately 89% detected once. Source: CD4+ or CD8+ T cells sorted from blood, taken in a trial of the OX40 agonist ivuxolimab. The receptors stem from an adult with an advanced solid tumor such as melanoma, head and neck, liver or kidney cancer.

The genes are TRBV28 and TRBJ1-5, with D possibly matching TRBD1 (6 bases). The CDR3 runs to 14 residues. Trimming removed 3 bases at V and 5 bases at J, with 11 bases between. Germline CDR1 MDHEN, CDR2 SYDVKM. In nucleotides, the CDR3 is TGTGCCAGCAGTTTGCGGGGGCGGGATCAGCCCCAGCATTTT. It codes for CASSLRGRDQPQHF.

In DNA form, the CDR3 reads TGTGCCAGCAGCTTAGCGTTCGCAGGGGAAGCGGGCGGCTACACCTTC. Protein sequence: CASSLAFAGEAGGYTF. The rearrangement joins TRBV7-2 to TRBJ1-2; a possible D gene is TRBD1 (6 bases). The CDR3 loop spans 16 amino acids. The V end lost 0 bases, the J end lost 8 bases, and 19 bases lay between the germline ends. CDR1 is SGHTA, CDR2 FQGNSA, per germline.

The chain joins TRBV13 to TRBJ1-1; perhaps TRBD1 as D (5 bases). V was shortened by 5 bases and J by 0 bases, with 13 bases between the two germline ends. Germline lookup yields CDR1 PRHDT and CDR2 FYEKMQ (reference sequence). CDR3 length: 15 amino acids. The CDR3 loop reads CASSPQRGVNTEAFF. In DNA, the CDR3 is TGTGCCAGCAGCCCCCAGCGGGGGGTGAACACTGAAGCTTTCTTT.

This clone was observed a few times. V gene TRBV2 combines with J gene TRBJ2-2, with D maybe TRBD2 (5 bases). Germline CDR1 is SNHLY and CDR2 is FYNNEI. V shed 5 bases and J shed 4 bases, with 14 bases lying between them. The CDR3 contains 15 residues. The CDR3 sequence: CASSLRTPPTGELFF. Written as DNA, the CDR3 is TGTGCCAGCAGTCTTCGGACTCCACCCACCGGGGAGCTGTTTTTT.

This clone was recorded once. This chain uses TRBV5-1 with TRBJ2-3, with 12 bases aligning to TRBD2. This CDR3 comprises 16 residues. V dropped 5 bases and J dropped 0; count of bases not matched to a gene: 4. The germline CDR1 and CDR2 sequences are SGHRS and YFSETQ. The CDR3 nucleotides read TGCGCCAGCAGTGACGGACTAGCGGGGAGCACAGATACGCAGTATTTT. Protein: CASSDGLAGSTDTQYF.

The chain uses TRBV5-6 and TRBJ2-1; D not certain. CDR3 length: 14 amino acids. Germline loops: CDR1 SGHDT, CDR2 YYEEEE. V gave up 5 bases and J gave up 4 bases, with 13 bases separating them. CDR3 sequence: CASRSHPPYNEQFF. In DNA, the CDR3 is TGTGCCAGCAGATCTCACCCCCCTTACAATGAGCAGTTCTTC.

The CDR3 nucleotides are TGTGCCAGCAGTGGCCTCATGAACACTGAAGCTTTCTTT. It encodes CASSGLMNTEAFF. This rearrangement joins TRBV2 to TRBJ1-1; D uncertain. Between the trimmed V and J ends, which lost 4 bases and 0 bases, there was a span of 6 bases. This CDR3 contains 13 residues. In germline, CDR1 is SNHLY, CDR2 FYNNEI.

V is TRBV12-5 and J is TRBJ2-7; TRBD2 might be the D (5 bases). Trimming shortened V by 3 bases and J by 3 bases, and 12 bases separated the two germline ends. The germline V gene encodes CDR1 LGHNT and CDR2 FRNRAP. The CDR3 extends over 14 amino acids. The CDR3 nucleotides are TGTGCTAGTGGTTTCGGACTGGCGGACTACGAGCAGTACTTC. This sequence encodes CASGFGLADYEQYF.

In nucleotides, the CDR3 is TGCAGCGTTGATTTGGGGGTGGGCCTTGGGGCTTTCTTT. This translates into CSVDLGVGLGAFF. V is TRBV29-1 and J is TRBJ1-1; weak D call: TRBD1 (5 bases). Trimming took off 3 bases at V and 11 bases at J, with 19 bases between the two ends. CDR3 length: 13 residues. Germline V gives CDR1 SQVTM, CDR2 ANQGSEA. Full variable domain (remainder filled in from reference TRBV29-1 and TRBJ1-1): SAVISQKPSRDICQRGTSLTIQCQVDSQVTMMFWYRQQPGQSLTLIATANQGSEATYESGFVIDKFPISRPNLTFSTLTVSNMSPEDSSIYLCSVDLGVGLGAFFGQGTRLTVV.

This chain links TRBV5-4 with TRBJ1-1; TRBD1 matches at 8 bases. Germline assignment: CDR1 SGHNT and CDR2 YYREEE (reference sequence). Losses at the gene ends were 1 base for V and 11 bases for J; bases not matched to a gene: 7. The CDR3 contains 13 residues. The CDR3, as DNA: TGTGCCAGCAGCTTGAGGAAGGACAGGGAGGCTTTCTTT. This codes for CASSLRKDREAFF.

The chain has TRBV19 and TRBJ2-1, with D hard to call. The germline CDR1 and CDR2 sequences are LNHDA and SQIVND (reference sequence). This CDR3 region has 15 residues. Trimming cost V 4 bases and J 0 bases, with 10 bases left between them. The CDR3 region is CASSRSARSYNEQFF. CDR3 coding DNA: TGTGCCAGTAGTAGATCTGCTCGCTCCTACAATGAGCAGTTCTTC.

The rearrangement links TRBV7-2 to TRBJ1-2; tentatively, D is TRBD1 (5 bases). The CDR3 extends over 16 amino acids. The V and J ends lost 1 base and 4 bases respectively, with 16 bases between them. In germline, CDR1 is SGHTA, CDR2 FQGNSA. The DNA of the CDR3 is TGTGCCAGCAGCTTAGGGGGGATGATCGGACGCTATGGCTACACCTTC. It translates to CASSLGGMIGRYGYTF.

V and J are TRBV5-1 and TRBJ1-6, with D uncertain. CDR1 is SGHRS and CDR2 is YFSETQ in the germline V gene. This CDR3 spans 13 amino acids. Trimming pared 5 bases from V and 4 bases from J, leaving 7 bases between. CDR3 sequence reads: CASSDKYNSPLHF. The DNA of the CDR3 is TGCGCCAGCAGTGACAAGTATAATTCACCCCTCCACTTT.

This chain links TRBV5-4 with TRBJ2-3; D remains unclear. The CDR3 extends over 14 amino acids. Between the trimmed V and J ends, which lost 0 bases and 0 bases, there was a span of 5 bases. Germline V gene lookup returns CDR1 SGHNT and CDR2 YYREEE (reference sequence). The DNA of the CDR3 is TGTGCCAGCAGCTTGGACCTTAGCACAGATACGCAGTATTTT. Its protein is CASSLDLSTDTQYF.

The chain links TRBV6-1 to TRBJ2-3, with D unresolved. Germline V gene sequence: CDR1 MNHNS, CDR2 SASEGT. The CDR3 covers 11 residues. Trimming cost V 6 bases and J 6 bases, with 7 bases left between them. The CDR3 here is CASRIADTQYF. The CDR3 DNA reads as TGTGCCAGCAGGATCGCTGATACGCAGTATTTT.